This paragraph reports one T cell receptor beta chain. This clonotype was picked up many times. There is no known antigen for this receptor. Per-nucleotide qualities are absent, and no much larger clonotype sits a single base away. The intended sense of this specimen's treatment or condition label: live attenuated yellow fever vaccine strain. Two biological replicates of bulk PBMCs were collected at each blood-draw timepoint. PBMCs were isolated from peripheral blood using a standard Ficoll-Paque protocol. RNA was extracted with TriZol from bulk PBMCs, CD4 and CD8 fractions, and dextramer-positive and dextramer-negative fractions. The data stem from a study of T cells after yellow fever vaccination (dated by TCRdb to 2018 to 2020). Describing the broader study: Libraries from fractions with low cell numbers were prepared with the SMART-Seq v4 Ultra Low Input RNA kit. To follow T-cell clones before and after both primary and booster YFV17D yellow fever vaccination, bulk TCR alpha and beta repertoires underwent longitudinal sequencing. Blood was collected at multiple timepoints before and after primary and secondary immunization, and bulk PBMC replicates and cell subsets were isolated. Two healthy male donors, one aged 18 to 29 and one aged 30 to 39 years, were included in the cohort.

Broad study findings and their caveats: Because abundant contaminating clonotypes from the bulk population could be contained in FACS-sorted repertoires, computational filtering was required. Only a couple of donors were included in the study, so the extent to which the findings can be generalized is limited. Compared with the primary T-cell response, the secondary T-cell response was faster but weaker, reaching its peak on day 5 rather than on day 15. A small fraction of clonotypes appeared in both the CD4 and CD8 compartments, likely as a result of convergent recombination. After the booster, most clones that had expanded after primary vaccination were detected again (nearly 98% of CD4 and over 75% of CD8), suggesting broad maintenance of memory.

The sequencer was an Illumina NovaSeq 6000. TCR cDNA was made using 5'RACE template switching, a step that added a universal primer site and unique molecular identifiers. Priming for cDNA synthesis came from both the TCR alpha and TCR beta constant segments. Library amplification used two PCR steps, and the second PCR step added sample barcodes and sequencing adapters. Sequencing of the libraries was done on either Illumina HiSeq 2500 (2x100 bp) or NovaSeq (2x150 bp). The authors' pipeline ran thus. Demultiplexing of reads and collapsing into UMI consensus sequences were performed with MIGEC, and V(D)J alignment was carried out with MiXCR. Clonotypes responding to the vaccine were identified with edgeR on replicate PBMC samples, with the criteria of FDR below 0.01 and a log2 fold change above 5 up to day 15. Each bulk clonotype was labeled CD4 or CD8 based on which sequenced repertoire, CD4 or CD8, contained the clonotype at higher abundance. TCRdb took the public reads, trimmed them with fastp at Q25, ran MiXCR for clone calling and kept in-frame beta chains. Each entry merges the rows of one CDR3 protein and shows their most common DNA and genes. The V and J calls and clone size are TCRdb's, not the authors'. Here the sample has approximately 240,000 distinct CDR3 sequences; approximately 3.6% occur a single time. Of the sample, about a fifth is held by the ten largest clones.

The source material was PBMCs, sampled 15 days after the yellow fever booster vaccination. This clonotype was sampled from a man aged 18 to 35 who received the YFV17D yellow fever vaccine.

CDR3 region: CASSSYIETQYF. The DNA sequence is TGTGCCAGCAGCTCGTATATTGAGACCCAGTACTTC. Rearrangement joined TRBV14 to TRBJ2-5; too little of a D gene remains to name it. The CDR3 runs 12 amino acids, cysteine and phenylalanine included. Only the CDR3 portion is preserved as DNA: 36 bases, with reading frame beginning at the first base. V gives up 5 bases and J gives up 5 bases, and the segment between their germline ends measures 9 bases. CDR1 and CDR2 (SGHDN, FVKESK) derive from the germline V gene. Beyond the CDR3, the reference TRBV14 and TRBJ2-5 genes provide the residues; the full variable domain reads: EAGVTQFPSHSVIEKGQTVTLRCDPISGHDNLYWYRRVMGKEIKFLLHFVKESKQDESGMPNNRFLAERTGGTYSTLKVQPAELEDSGVYFCASSSYIETQYFGPGTRLLVL.